Below are 16 T cell receptor beta chains sequenced from a single sample in a study of T cell responses to AZD1222 COVID-19 vaccine (dated by TCRdb to the early 2020s). Library generation was performed with the immunoSEQ multiplex PCR assay. TCRdb mirrors the immuneACCESS table, restricted to in-frame sequences. Some clones are absent from its copies; in checked studies, under half trace to an unresolved V gene, and the reason for the others is unknown. Counted in this sample were around 120,000 clones; about 91% of them appeared once. In total, the top ten clones hold about 10% of the sample. The sample's time point, from its label and the paper: baseline before first vaccination. Sequences were derived from peripheral blood, sampled on day 0 of AZD1222 vaccination. The receptors come from an adult in good health.

With regard to this clone: Its ends do not fully match the called genes, so a read error is possible. CDR3 amino acids: CASRLGIGVTNTGELFF. The CDR3, as DNA: TGTGCCAGCAGATTAGGGATAGGGGTTACGAACACCGGGGAGCTGTTTTTT. The genes are TRBV11-3 and TRBJ2-2, with a possible D match to TRBD1 (5 bases). The length of the CDR3 is 17 residues. From germline, CDR1 is SGHNT and CDR2 YENEEA. The full variable domain, rest sourced from reference TRBV11-3 and TRBJ2-2, is EAGVVQSPRYKIIEKKQPVAFWCNPISGHNTLYWYLQNLGQGPELLIRYENEEAVDDSQLPKDRFSAERLKGVDSTLKIQPAELGDSAVYLCASRLGIGVTNTGELFFGEGSRLTVL.

The chain joins TRBV3-1 (or the pseudogene TRBV3-2) to TRBJ2-1, with TRBD2 matching 10 bases. Germline CDR1 is LGHDT and CDR2 is YNNKEL (reference sequence). CDR3 length equals 17 residues. The J segment lost 0 bases and the V segment lost 6 bases, leaving 8 bases of the junction unmatched. This CDR3 reads CASSRTSGTSSYNEQFF. CDR3 nucleotide sequence: TGTGCCAGCAGTCGGACTAGCGGAACGAGCTCCTACAATGAGCAGTTCTTC.

This clone was seen a few times. V usage is TRBV29-1 and J usage is TRBJ1-1, with no clear D. The V end was cut by 1 base, the J end by 8 bases, with 5 bases between. CDR3 length equals 10 residues. The V gene's germline CDR1 is SQVTM and CDR2 ANQGSEA. CDR3 sequence: CSVEGAEAFF. DNA for the CDR3: TGCAGCGTTGAAGGGGCAGAAGCTTTCTTT. The entire variable domain, with the rest obtained from reference TRBV29-1 and TRBJ1-1, is as follows: SAVISQKPSRDICQRGTSLTIQCQVDSQVTMMFWYRQQPGQSLTLIATANQGSEATYESGFVIDKFPISRPNLTFSTLTVSNMSPEDSSIYLCSVEGAEAFFGQGTRLTVV.

The rearrangement uses TRBV7-6 and TRBJ2-1, with D possibly being TRBD1 or TRBD2 (6 bases each). Per the germline V gene, CDR1 is SGHVS and CDR2 is FNYEAQ. This CDR3 has 16 amino acids. The germline V and J ends were trimmed by 4 bases and 6 bases, with 19 bases remaining between them. CDR3 sequence: CASSSNRDSPTNEQFF. DNA for the CDR3: TGTGCCAGCAGCTCGAACAGGGACTCCCCCACCAATGAGCAGTTCTTC. The variable domain in full, with the rest retrieved from reference TRBV7-6 and TRBJ2-1, is GAGVSQSPRYKVTKRGQDVALRCDPISGHVSLYWYRQALGQGPEFLTYFNYEAQQDKSGLPNDRFSAERPEGSISTLTIQRTEQRDSAMYRCASSSNRDSPTNEQFFGPGTRLTVL.

The rearrangement links TRBV27 to TRBJ2-1; 11 bases are a match to TRBD2. V shed 6 bases, J shed 4 bases, and the junction held 8 bases outside the gene matches. The CDR3 contains 16 residues. CDR1 and CDR2 from the germline V gene are MNHEY and SMNVEV (reference sequence). The CDR3 nucleotides read TGTGCCAGCAGCCCCCGTCTAGCGGGAGGATACAATGAGCAGTTCTTC. Protein product: CASSPRLAGGYNEQFF.

This chain joins TRBV11-2 and TRBJ1-3; D is possibly TRBD1 (6 bases). Per the germline V gene, CDR1 is SGHAT and CDR2 is FQNNGV. CDR3 length: 15 residues. V was trimmed by 5 bases and J by 3 bases, leaving 14 bases between them. CDR3 in DNA: TGTGCCAGCAGCAAAAATATAGGGGGTGGAAACACCATATATTTT. Its protein product is CASSKNIGGGNTIYF.

This clone came up a few times. The rearrangement links TRBV24-1 to TRBJ2-3; 11 bases line up with TRBD1. V trimming: 4 bases; J trimming: 5 bases; junction bases outside the gene matches: 7. Germline CDR1 KGHDR, CDR2 SFDVKD. The CDR3 extends over 16 amino acids. CDR3 coding DNA: TGTGCCACCAGTGACCCCCGGGACAGGGGGGGAGATACGCAGTATTTT. Translated, it gives CATSDPRDRGGDTQYF.

This clone was seen more than once but under ten times. The genes are TRBV28 and TRBJ2-4; D call uncertain. With 6 bases removed from V and 0 bases from J, the gap between germline ends came to 12 bases. This CDR3 has 15 residues. Germline V gene data show CDR1 as MDHEN and CDR2 as SYDVKM. CDR3 loop: CASSPIHRAKNIQYF. The CDR3 DNA follows: TGTGCCAGCAGCCCAATCCACCGAGCCAAAAACATTCAGTACTTC.

This chain connects TRBV12-5 to TRBJ1-1, with 8 bases matching TRBD1. CDR3 length equals 15 residues. The V gene's germline CDR1 is LGHNT and CDR2 FRNRAP. The ends lost 3 bases at V and 1 base at J; junction bases unmatched: 4. The CDR3 DNA reads TGTGCTAGTGGTTTCTCCGGGACAGGGAACACTGAAGCTTTCTTT. This codes for CASGFSGTGNTEAFF.

This chain uses TRBV6-4 with TRBJ1-2; 7 bases are shared with TRBD1. V shed 4 bases and J 2 bases; nucleotides not matched to a gene: 7. The length of the CDR3 is 15 residues. Germline V CDR1 and CDR2: MRHNA, SNTAGT. As DNA, the CDR3 is TGTGCCAGCAGTGCCACCGGGACAGCAAACTATGGCTACACCTTC. Translated, it gives CASSATGTANYGYTF.

The rearrangement links TRBV4-2 to TRBJ2-2, with D perhaps matching TRBD1 (8 bases). There are 18 residues in the CDR3. Germline V lookup: CDR1 LGHNA, CDR2 YNFKEQ. Trimming stripped 0 bases from V and 5 bases from J, with 19 bases between. CDR3 coding DNA: TGTGCCAGCAGCCAAGATCTCGGACAGGGAGGGTGGACCGGGGAGCTGTTTTTT. Translated, it gives CASSQDLGQGGWTGELFF.

The chain is built from TRBV18 and TRBJ1-3, with D perhaps TRBD1 (6 bases). Deletions cut 3 bases from V and 6 bases from J, with 15 bases between. Per the germline V gene, CDR1 is KGHSH and CDR2 is LQKENI. The length of the CDR3 is 15 residues. CDR3 coding DNA: TGTGCCAGCTCACCGGGCAGCCGACAGGAAAACACCATATATTTT. Protein product: CASSPGSRQENTIYF.

This sequence joins TRBV4-3 and TRBJ1-1; 9 bases align to TRBD1. V lost 1 base, J lost 4 bases, and 4 bases stayed unmatched. The CDR3 length is 15 residues. Germline CDR1 reads LGHNA; CDR2 reads YSLEER. The CDR3 DNA follows: TGCGCCAGCAGCCAAGGATGGGGACAGGGCACTGAAGCTTTCTTT. Protein sequence: CASSQGWGQGTEAFF.

This clone was observed once. The CDR3 here is CASTKTGTANTEAFF. For the CDR3, the DNA is TGTGCCAGCACCAAAACGGGGACAGCGAACACTGAAGCTTTCTTT. This chain connects TRBV7-9 to TRBJ1-1, with TRBD1 matching over 7 bases. The CDR3 contains 15 residues. V lost 7 bases, J lost 1 base, and 9 bases stayed unmatched. Germline values: CDR1 SEHNR, CDR2 FQNEAQ (reference sequence).

The gene calls are TRBV28 and TRBJ1-2; TRBD1 matches 8 bases. The CDR3 has 14 residues. The V and J ends lost 5 bases and 5 bases, in that order; junction bases with no gene match: 7. The V gene's germline CDR1 is MDHEN and CDR2 SYDVKM. The CDR3 loop is CASSAGQGRYGYTF. The CDR3 coding sequence is TGTGCCAGCAGTGCCGGACAGGGCCGTTATGGCTACACCTTC.

This clone was seen just once. The rearrangement uses TRBV7-3 and TRBJ2-7, with TRBD2 identical over 8 bases. CDR1 and CDR2 (germline): SGHTA, FQGTGA. V shed 5 bases and J 6 bases; nucleotides not matched to a gene: 3. CDR3 size: 12 residues. CDR3 residues: CASSLAGSEQYF. CDR3 sequence (DNA): TGTGCCAGCAGCCTAGCGGGTAGCGAGCAGTACTTC.